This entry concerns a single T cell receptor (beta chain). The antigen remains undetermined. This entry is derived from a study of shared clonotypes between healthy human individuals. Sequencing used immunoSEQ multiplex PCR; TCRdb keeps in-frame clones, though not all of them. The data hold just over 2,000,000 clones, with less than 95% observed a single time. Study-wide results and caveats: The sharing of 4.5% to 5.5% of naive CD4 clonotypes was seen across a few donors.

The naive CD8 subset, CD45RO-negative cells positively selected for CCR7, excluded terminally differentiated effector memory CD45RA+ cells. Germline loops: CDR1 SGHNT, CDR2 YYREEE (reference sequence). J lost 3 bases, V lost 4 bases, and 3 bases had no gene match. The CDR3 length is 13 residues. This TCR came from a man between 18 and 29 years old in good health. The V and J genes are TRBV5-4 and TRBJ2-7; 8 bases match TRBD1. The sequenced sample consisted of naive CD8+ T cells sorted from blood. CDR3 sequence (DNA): TGTGCCAGCAGCATAACAGGGGGCTACGAGCAGTACTTC. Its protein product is CASSITGGYEQYF.